This is a list of T cell receptor beta chains from one sample in a study of human T cells and chemical hapten exposure. TCRdb reprocessed the RACE reads with MiXCR, giving one entry per CDR3 protein. This repertoire shows 84,000 or so distinct CDR3 sequences, under 12% found once; its top ten account for about 2%. The source was whole blood, collected in connection with sensitization to the hapten diphenylcyclopropenone (DPC). Receptors originate from a man between 40 and 49 years old with alopecia areata. Some clones in this sample may be carry-over from other donors' samples. Each CDR3 is given without its conserved first and last residue. The listing skips clone size in some rows; elsewhere it reads once, few, many or a size class.

clone size | V gene | CDR3 protein
medium-sized | TRBV9 | ASSVSGATGELF
- | TRBV4-3 | ASSQDLRDNQPQH
few | TRBV5-1 | ASSSRTANTEAF
few | TRBV11-2 | ASSPDRYEQY
few | TRBV28 | ASSLLADYQETQY
many | TRBV12-3/TRBV12-4 | ASSLTRNTEAF
few | TRBV6-5 | ASSSTLGTDTQY
- | TRBV19 | ASSIGGGSTDTQY
many | TRBV6-2/TRBV6-3 | ASSYSTLNTEAF
few | TRBV12-5 | ASGPLRDTSSYNSPLH
- | TRBV20-1 | SARETGGDAGANVLT
- | TRBV5-4 | ASSPTGTYEQY
- | TRBV7-2 | ASSLVGPVSDTQY
- | TRBV9 | ASSVGGSAGTDTQY
few | TRBV12-3/TRBV12-4 | ASSPWGVEQF
- | TRBV2 | ASSEGAPGTQY
- | TRBV9 | ASSLRVDKNIQY
once | TRBV24-1 | ATSDGAGGPRGTSPYEQY
many | TRBV29-1 | SVVPSGGPLTYNEQF
few | TRBV7-8 | ASSRRGDLSYEQY
few | TRBV6-6 | ASSYPGREETQY
- | TRBV30 | AWSVGGKGEQY
- | TRBV7-2 | ASSHGLAGLLSSYNEQF
- | TRBV19 | ASSRENNQPQH
many | TRBV28 | ASSFTQGVPHGQPQH
- | TRBV28 | ASNVAGGPAETQY
few | TRBV6-6 | ASSPRHRGDQPQH
- | TRBV5-1 | ASSLTGESYGYT
- | TRBV6-5 | ASSYSGASTDTQY
- | TRBV11-2 | ASNRWTGGETQY
many | TRBV5-1 | ASSSGQNHLGNEKLF